The rows below give T cell receptor beta chains drawn from one sample of a study of cytomegalovirus exposure and HLA in healthy donors. Assay used: immunoSEQ multiplex PCR; TCRdb lists only in-frame clones, some missing. The sample gives roughly 140,000 clones, about 79% of which show up once; about 0.62% is in the top ten. Sample: PBMCs. Receptors were obtained from a male donor in good health and CMV-seronegative. Each CDR3 is given with its conserved first and last residue. A D gene is named only where the DNA matches it firmly. The size field is filled for only some rows; it gives once, few, many or a size class.

abundance	d_gene	j_gene	v_gene	CDR3aa	CDR3nt
.	TRBD2	TRBJ2-7	TRBV20-1	CSAYGGGQQYF	TGCAGTGCGTACGGGGGGGGCCAGCAGTACTTC
once	TRBD2	TRBJ2-1	TRBV14	CASSRLAGAEQFF	TGTGCCAGCAGCCGGCTAGCGGGAGCTGAGCAGTTCTTC
once	.	TRBJ1-1	TRBV19	CASSGTDLGARNTEAFF	TGTGCCAGTAGTGGTACGGATCTGGGGGCGCGGAACACTGAAGCTTTCTTT
once	.	TRBJ2-5	TRBV15	CATSRGSKETQYF	TGTGCCACCAGCAGAGGGAGCAAAGAGACCCAGTACTTC
.	TRBD2	TRBJ2-1	TRBV29-1	CSVKREGPYNEQFF	TGCAGCGTCAAGCGGGAGGGCCCCTACAATGAGCAGTTCTTC
.	TRBD1	TRBJ1-2	TRBV6-4	CASSPTGQGVYGYTF	TGTGCCAGCAGCCCTACGGGACAGGGGGTCTATGGCTACACCTTC
once	TRBD1	TRBJ1-1	TRBV7-9	CASSSRQGMNTEAFF	TGTGCCAGCAGCTCGCGACAGGGGATGAACACTGAAGCTTTCTTT
.	TRBD2	TRBJ2-3	TRBV9	CASSVVRAGGPDTQYF	TGTGCCAGCAGCGTAGTGCGGGCGGGGGGGCCAGATACGCAGTATTTT
.	TRBD2	TRBJ2-5	TRBV30	CAWSLGTSGGQETQYF	TGTGCCTGGAGTTTAGGGACTAGCGGGGGGCAAGAGACCCAGTACTTC
.	.	TRBJ1-1	TRBV7-3	CASSPDSNFEAFF	TGTGCCAGCAGCCCGGACTCCAACTTTGAAGCTTTCTTT
.	TRBD1	TRBJ1-2	TRBV27	CASSSGTGDGYTF	TGTGCCAGCAGTTCCGGGACAGGCGATGGCTACACCTTC
.	TRBD2	TRBJ2-1	TRBV6-4	CASSGSAGDKGEQFF	TGTGCCAGCAGTGGCTCAGCGGGAGATAAGGGTGAGCAGTTCTTC
.	.	TRBJ2-3	TRBV10-1	CASSESPNWDTQYF	TGCGCCAGCAGTGAGTCACCAAACTGGGATACGCAGTATTTT
.	.	TRBJ2-5	TRBV5-6	CASSLQGRSETQYF	TGTGCCAGCAGTCTGCAAGGGAGGTCGGAGACCCAGTACTTC
few	.	TRBJ2-7	TRBV6-1	CASRPTGVVLYEQYF	TGTGCCAGCAGACCAACCGGGGTCGTCCTCTACGAGCAGTACTTC
.	.	TRBJ2-1	TRBV11-1	CASSAGQLSSYNEQFF	TGTGCCAGCAGCGCTGGACAGTTAAGCTCCTACAATGAGCAGTTCTTC
.	.	TRBJ1-1	TRBV18	CASSPGHGENTEAFF	TGTGCCAGCTCACCAGGGCACGGTGAGAACACTGAAGCTTTCTTT
.	TRBD2	TRBJ2-7	TRBV4-2	CASSQDHLAGAYEQYF	TGTGCCAGCAGCCAAGATCACCTAGCGGGGGCCTACGAGCAGTACTTC
.	TRBD1	TRBJ2-1	TRBV9	CASSPGTGGYNEQFF	TGTGCCAGCAGCCCCGGGACAGGGGGATACAATGAGCAGTTCTTC
.	TRBD2	TRBJ2-7	TRBV7-9	CASSDGTSGRKNEQYF	TGTGCCAGCAGCGATGGGACTAGCGGGAGGAAGAACGAGCAGTACTTC
.	.	TRBJ1-5	TRBV30	CAWSVGQGPQPQHF	TGTGCCTGGAGTGTTGGTCAGGGGCCACAGCCCCAGCATTTT
.	TRBD1	TRBJ1-1	TRBV30	CAWIPQGGGTEAFF	TGTGCCTGGATTCCCCAGGGGGGCGGCACTGAAGCTTTCTTT